This T cell receptor (beta chain) originates from a study of blood T cell repertoires in COVID-19. As processed by the authors: Reference gene primer amplification gave nucleated cell count estimates. The assay was immunoSEQ multiplex PCR, and TCRdb's table has in-frame clones only and misses some. V, J and clone size reflect that table, while D and trimming were determined from the DNA. The sample has around 130,000 clones; approximately 90% are singletons. Germline lookup yields CDR1 SGHVS and CDR2 FNYEAQ. With 0 bases clipped from V and 3 bases from J, the junction kept 7 bases outside the gene matches. This CDR3 spans 16 amino acids.

The rearrangement links TRBV7-6 to TRBJ2-7, with 8 bases aligning to TRBD2. Sequencing was carried out using peripheral blood. This TCR derives from a man aged 45-65 years with active or convalescent COVID-19. CDR3 sequence reads: CASSLAAGLAGYEQYF. The CDR3 bases are TGTGCCAGCAGCTTAGCGGCTGGGCTAGCGGGCTACGAGCAGTACTTC. The variable domain in full, with the rest retrieved from reference TRBV7-6 and TRBJ2-7, is GAGVSQSPRYKVTKRGQDVALRCDPISGHVSLYWYRQALGQGPEFLTYFNYEAQQDKSGLPNDRFSAERPEGSISTLTIQRTEQRDSAMYRCASSLAAGLAGYEQYFGPGTRLTVT.